This T cell receptor (beta chain) was captured by sequencing in a study of tumor and adjacent non-tumor tissue in lung cancer. Overall study context: Aged roughly 31 to 80 years, patients included roughly ten men and about 5 women with stage I to III disease. Each sample yielded a few million productive TCRbeta reads on average. Study-wide results and limits: TCR diversity was significantly greater in tumor than normal lung tissue.

The CDR3 has 15 amino acids. Trimming took off 5 bases at V and 5 bases at J, with 15 bases between the two ends. Germline CDR1 reads SEHNR; CDR2 reads FQNEAQ (reference sequence). RNA was extracted from bulk tissue without any cell sorting. A modified ARM-PCR protocol with three rounds of nested PCR amplified TCRbeta. In TCRdb, the multiplex PCR reads were re-called with MiXCR into one record per CDR3 protein. The sample lists under 150,000 distinct CDR3 sequences, around 61% seen once, with 18% in the top ten. This clonotype was observed at least ten times. Antigen unknown. The rearrangement joins TRBV7-9 to TRBJ2-2, with a possible D match to TRBD1 (6 bases). This sequence was found in a man in his 60s with small cell lung cancer. Sample: lung tumor tissue. DNA for the CDR3: TGTGCCAGCAGCCCCACTACCCAGGGGACCGGGGAGCTGTTTTTT. It translates to CASSPTTQGTGELFF.